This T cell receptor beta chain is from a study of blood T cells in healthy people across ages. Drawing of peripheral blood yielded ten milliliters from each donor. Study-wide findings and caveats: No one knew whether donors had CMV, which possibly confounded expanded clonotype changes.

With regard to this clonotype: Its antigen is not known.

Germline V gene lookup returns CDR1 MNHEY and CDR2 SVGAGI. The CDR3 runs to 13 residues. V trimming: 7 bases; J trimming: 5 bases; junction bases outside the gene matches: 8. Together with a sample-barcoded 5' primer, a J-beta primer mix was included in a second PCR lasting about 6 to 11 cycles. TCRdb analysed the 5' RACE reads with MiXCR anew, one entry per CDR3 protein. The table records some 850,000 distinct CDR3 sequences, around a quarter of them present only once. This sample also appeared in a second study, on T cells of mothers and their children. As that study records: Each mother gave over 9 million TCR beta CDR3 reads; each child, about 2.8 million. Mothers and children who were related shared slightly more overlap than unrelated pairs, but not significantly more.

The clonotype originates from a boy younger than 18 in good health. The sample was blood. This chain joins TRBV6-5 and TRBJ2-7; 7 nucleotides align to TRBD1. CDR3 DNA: TGTGCCAGCAACCCGACAGGGTCCAACGAGCAGTACTTC. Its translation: CASNPTGSNEQYF.